This TCR beta chain originates from a study of blood T cell repertoires in COVID-19. Study details: The analysed material was cDNA or gDNA that came from T cells, B-cell-depleted T cells, or PBMCs.

V dropped 0 bases and J dropped 2 bases, with 6 bases sitting between them. Germline V gene sequence: CDR1 GTSNPN, CDR2 SVGIG (reference sequence). This CDR3 spans 13 amino acids. The authors' processing: Scientists estimated how many nucleated cells there were by amplifying reference gene primers. Assay used: immunoSEQ multiplex PCR; TCRdb lists only in-frame clones, some missing. The V and J calls and clone size come from that table; D and trimming were worked out from the DNA. The sample yields some 180,000 clones, 65% to 90% seen once. Participants were aged about 18 to 89 years from approximately 23 US areas. Researchers sorted participants into cohorts using their self-reported clinical history.

Specimen: PBMCs or T cells enriched from blood (not recorded which). The source is a woman aged 60-75 years with acute COVID-19. This chain links TRBV30 with TRBJ2-3, with unresolved D. The CDR3 DNA follows: TGTGCCTGGAGTGTACTTGCCACAGATACGCAGTATTTT. It yields the protein CAWSVLATDTQYF.